This TCR beta chain was obtained from a study of CD8 T cells in ankylosing spondylitis. Study-wide points: Reportedly, disease-linked clones are significantly enriched in ankylosing spondylitis patients' matched synovial fluid. Seemingly characteristic of ankylosing spondylitis blood was a TCR beta motif consisting of several highly homologous variants. Prior work had noted some motif variants in reactive arthritis blood and synovial fluid. CD8+ by phenotype, disease-linked clones were relatively rare in peripheral blood.

This CDR3 is built from 14 residues. V lost 6 bases, J lost 14 bases, and 13 bases stayed unmatched. Germline assignment: CDR1 DFQATT and CDR2 SNEGSKA (reference sequence). Details on this clonotype: What it binds is not known.

TCRdb re-called the 5' RACE reads through MiXCR, storing one row per CDR3 protein. Among approximately 350,000 distinct CDR3 sequences, about 15% were seen once, and the ten largest hold 0.95% to 1.4%. Sequenced: blood, either unsorted or a sorted T cell fraction (not recorded which). This sequence originates from a male donor with ankylosing spondylitis or in good health (not recorded which). The genes are TRBV20-1 and TRBJ2-3, with 14 bases that match TRBD2. The DNA of the CDR3 is TGCAGTGCCGTCGGACTAGCGGGGGGCCTTTTCCGGTATTTT. Protein product: CSAVGLAGGLFRYF.